The clone carrying this TCR beta chain was observed a few times. This record comes from a study of blood T cell repertoires in COVID-19. Sequenced by immunoSEQ multiplex PCR; TCRdb stores in-frame clones only, minus some. Counted here are over 200,000 clones, around 85% occurring once; the ten biggest clones make up about 8%. V trimming: 6 bases; J trimming: 2 bases; junction bases outside the gene matches: 4. The CDR3 covers 15 residues. Germline values: CDR1 ENHRY, CDR2 SYGVKD. V usage is TRBV10-3 and J usage is TRBJ1-2, with TRBD1 identical over 12 bases. The clonotype originates from a woman of 80 years or more with acute or convalescent COVID-19. The sample taken for sequencing was peripheral blood. The CDR3 loop reads CAISVGQGANYGYTF. CDR3 in DNA: TGTGCCATCAGCGTGGGACAGGGGGCGAACTATGGCTACACCTTC.